A single T cell receptor (beta chain) is shown here with its context. This sample was taken from a study of blood T cell repertoires in COVID-19. Across the whole study: From T cells, B-cell-depleted T cells, or PBMCs came the material, which was cDNA or gDNA.

In the authors' workflow: Estimation of nucleated cell counts was performed using reference gene primer amplification. Repertoires were generated with immunoSEQ multiplex PCR, while TCRdb's copy carries only in-frame clones and drops some. For V, J and clone size, that table is used; D and trimming come from the DNA. The sample lists 250,000 or so clones; 88% were seen once. CDR1 is MNHNY, CDR2 SVGAGI, per germline (reference sequence). V was clipped by 6 bases and J by 10 bases, with 12 bases between them. The CDR3 extends over 11 amino acids. The sequenced sample consisted of peripheral blood. The TCR comes from a woman aged 40-49 years who had recovered from COVID-19. The chain has TRBV6-6 and TRBJ1-1, with no clear D. This chain's CDR3 is CASSRVGIAFF. CDR3 nucleotides: TGTGCCAGCAGCCGGGTGGGTATAGCTTTCTTT.